The 7 T cell receptor beta chains below were found in one sample sequenced in a study of shared clonotypes between healthy human individuals (TCRdb year 2020). The library was generated by the immunoSEQ multiplex PCR assay. As stored in TCRdb, this immuneACCESS dataset retains in-frame rearrangements with V and J assigned. A fraction of the clones does not appear; measured against another copy, unresolved V genes explain less than half of the discrepancy, and the remainder lacks a known reason. This sample holds about 2.3 million clones; 85% to 95% were observed only once. The top ten hold approximately 0.41% of the sample. The sequenced sample was naive CD4+ T cells from PBMCs. The intended sense of this specimen's cell subset or site label: CD45RA+ positively selected. All receptors come from a man between 18 and 29 years old in good health. Some clones in this sample may be carry-over from other donors' samples.

This clone appeared a single time. This chain joins TRBV19 and TRBJ1-1, with 8 bases identical to TRBD1. After removal of 7 bases from V and 4 bases from J, the junction contained 11 bases not matched to a gene. This CDR3 spans 15 amino acids. The germline V gene has CDR1 LNHDA and CDR2 SQIVND (reference sequence). The CDR3 DNA reads as TGTGCCAGTATACCTTGGACAGGGTCGACCACTGAAGCTTTCTTT. Amino acids: CASIPWTGSTTEAFF.

About this clone: One junction end disagrees with the germline gene, perhaps due to a read error. Other DNA sequences in this specimen translate into the identical CDR3. The chain recombines TRBV27 with TRBJ2-1; D gene ambiguous. CDR1 and CDR2 from the germline V gene are MNHEY and SMNVEV (reference sequence). The CDR3 is 11 amino acids. The CDR3 DNA reads as TGTGCCAGCAGCTTATACAATGAGCAGTTCTTC. Translated, it gives CASSLYNEQFF.

The chain has TRBV5-1 and TRBJ2-3, with D possibly being TRBD1 (7 bases). V lost 4 bases to trimming and J lost 2 bases, with 20 bases between them. This CDR3 is built from 17 residues. The germline CDR1 and CDR2 sequences are SGHRS and YFSETQ. CDR3 nucleotides: TGCGCCAGCAGCCCCCCAGGGGGGATAGTCCCCACAGATACGCAGTATTTT. Amino acids: CASSPPGGIVPTDTQYF.

The genes are TRBV11-2 and TRBJ2-1; D ambiguous. CDR1 SGHAT and CDR2 FQNNGV come from the germline V gene. The CDR3 totals 13 residues. V lost 1 base and J lost 9, with 10 bases in between. In nucleotides, the CDR3 is TGTGCCAGCAGCTTAGGGTATCTGGCTGAGCAGTTCTTC. Amino acids: CASSLGYLAEQFF.

The chain employs TRBV28 and TRBJ2-7; D is possibly TRBD1 (5 bases). Looked up from germline, CDR1 is MDHEN and CDR2 is SYDVKM. Trimming removed 7 bases from V and 7 bases from J, with 11 bases in between. The CDR3 covers 11 residues. The chain's CDR3 is CASTRREEQYF. In DNA, the CDR3 is TGTGCCAGCACCCGCAGGGAAGAGCAGTACTTC. The full variable domain, its missing parts supplied by reference TRBV28 and TRBJ2-7, is DVKVTQSSRYLVKRTGEKVFLECVQDMDHENMFWYRQDPGLGLRLIYFSYDVKMKEKGDIPEGYSVSREKKERFSLILESASTNQTSMYLCASTRREEQYFGPGTRLTVT.

The chain couples TRBV9 to TRBJ2-1; D is possibly TRBD2 (5 bases). Germline CDR1 is SGDLS and CDR2 is YYNGEE. Deletions cut 0 bases from V and 9 bases from J, with 19 bases between. The CDR3 is 16 amino acids. The CDR3, as DNA: TGTGCCAGCAGCGTAGCACCCAAGCGGCCTATGGGTGAGCAGTTCTTC. Amino acid sequence: CASSVAPKRPMGEQFF.

The rearrangement uses TRBV5-1 and TRBJ2-3; 7 nucleotides match TRBD1. Unmatched junction bases numbered 20, after V lost 4 bases and J lost 0 bases. The CDR3 length is 20 residues. The germline V gene encodes CDR1 SGHRS and CDR2 YFSETQ. In nucleotides, the CDR3 is TGCGCCAGCAGCCCCCGAGACAGGGTAAATTCTCTTTGGAGCACAGATACGCAGTATTTT. It translates to CASSPRDRVNSLWSTDTQYF.